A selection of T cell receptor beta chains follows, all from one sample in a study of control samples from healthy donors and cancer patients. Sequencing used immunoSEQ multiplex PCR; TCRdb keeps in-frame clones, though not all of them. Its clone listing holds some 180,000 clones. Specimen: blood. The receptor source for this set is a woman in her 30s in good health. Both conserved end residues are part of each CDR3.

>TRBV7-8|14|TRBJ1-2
CASSVDRVNYGYTF
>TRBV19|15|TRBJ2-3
CASSRPGPSTDTQYF
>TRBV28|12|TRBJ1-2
CASSNTGYGHTF
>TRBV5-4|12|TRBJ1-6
CASSLGSSPLHF
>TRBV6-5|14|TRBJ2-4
CASSLDKGPSVQYF
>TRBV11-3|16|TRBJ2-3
CASSTRDRGRTDTQYF
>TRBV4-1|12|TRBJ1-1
CASSGMGAEAFF
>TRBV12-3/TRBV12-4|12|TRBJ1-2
CASRKTNYGYTF
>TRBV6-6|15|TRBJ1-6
CASRPAGGANSPLHF
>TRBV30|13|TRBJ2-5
CAWSVGQKETQYF
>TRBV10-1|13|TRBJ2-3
CASGISSTDTQYF
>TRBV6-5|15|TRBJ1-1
CASSYGGIQNTEAFF
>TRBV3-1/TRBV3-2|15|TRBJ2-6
CASSDTASGANVLTF
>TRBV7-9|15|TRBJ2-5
CASSSPSGWGETQYF
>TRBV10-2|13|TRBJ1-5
CASTANSNQPQHF
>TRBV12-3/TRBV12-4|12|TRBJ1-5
CASSSPGQPQHF
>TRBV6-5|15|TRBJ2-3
CASSYGLAGGNTQYF
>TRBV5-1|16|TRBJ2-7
CASRSTVGTGSYEQYF
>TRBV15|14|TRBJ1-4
CATSGAVEQKMLFF
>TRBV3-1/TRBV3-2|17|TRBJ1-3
CASSQGGPAASGNTIYF
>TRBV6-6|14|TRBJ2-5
CASSYPDSVGTQYF
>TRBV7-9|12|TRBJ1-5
CASSLSNQPQHF
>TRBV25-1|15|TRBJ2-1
CASSGSRGTYNEQFF
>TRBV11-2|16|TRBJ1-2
CASSLVPRRGLYGYTF
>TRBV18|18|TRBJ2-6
CASSNYRESGAGANVLTF
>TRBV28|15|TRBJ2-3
CASSLSGRSTDTQYF
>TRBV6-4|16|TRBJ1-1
CASSGQTYRGDTEAFF
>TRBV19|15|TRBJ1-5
CASSMGRYSNQPQHF
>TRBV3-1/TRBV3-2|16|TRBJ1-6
CASSRFGERSHSPLHF
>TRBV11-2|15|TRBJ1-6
CASSSSGTVNSPLHF
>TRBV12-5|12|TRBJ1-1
CASGLVKIEAFF
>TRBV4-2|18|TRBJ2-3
CASSQDYRDYPSTDTQYF
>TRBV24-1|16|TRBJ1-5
CATSAPGSGANQPQHF
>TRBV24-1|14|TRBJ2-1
CATSDPPDDNEQFF
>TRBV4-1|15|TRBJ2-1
CASSQEGRSYNEQFF
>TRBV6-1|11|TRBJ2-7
CASSGGGEQYF
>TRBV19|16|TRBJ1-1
CASSIYGQIMNTEAFF
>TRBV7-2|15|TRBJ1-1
CASRITGQRGAEAFF
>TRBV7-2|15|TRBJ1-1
CASSPVGQPNTEAFF
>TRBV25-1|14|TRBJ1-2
CASSESGEAYGYTF
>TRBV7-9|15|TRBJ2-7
CASSFSSGDLGEQYF
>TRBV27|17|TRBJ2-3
CASSPLRGRGLPDTQYF
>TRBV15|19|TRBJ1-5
CATSRFRDRGGHSNQPQHF
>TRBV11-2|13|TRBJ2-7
CASSTGIYYEQYF
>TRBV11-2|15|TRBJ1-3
CASSRVVRGVDTIYF
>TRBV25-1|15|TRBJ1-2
CASSEFGRRLGGYTF
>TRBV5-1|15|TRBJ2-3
CASTMQTGVQDTQYF
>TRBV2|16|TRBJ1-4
CASSVPGQVANEKLFF
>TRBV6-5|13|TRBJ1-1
CASSYRGNTEAFF
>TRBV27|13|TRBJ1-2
CATSDRTSMGYTF
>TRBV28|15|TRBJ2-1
CASSSGTAAYNEQFF
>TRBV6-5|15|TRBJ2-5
CASSLEGGIGETQYF
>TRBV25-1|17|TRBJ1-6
CASRSGDGGSYNSPLHF
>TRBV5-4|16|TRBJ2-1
CASNLWGLEIYNEQFF
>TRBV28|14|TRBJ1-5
CASVLQLHGQPQHF
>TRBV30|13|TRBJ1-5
CAWSGGDNQPQHF
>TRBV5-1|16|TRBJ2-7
CASSATFGTGIYEQYF
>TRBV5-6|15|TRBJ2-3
CASSTIPAGTDTQYF
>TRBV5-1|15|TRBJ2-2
CASSFTPHDTGELFF